This TCR beta chain was found in a study of regulatory T cells in long-lasting Graves disease. Findings of the study overall: Among the persistent patients, about 3,000 public clonotypes were shared, more than the approximately 1,000 shared among new patients.

A remark on this clonotype: Its antigen is undetermined.

Combining iRepertoire HTBI primers with Arm-PCR of CDR3 regions, the authors built TCR beta libraries. One entry per CDR3 protein, called by TCRdb with MiXCR from the multiplex PCR reads. The data show about 500,000 distinct CDR3 sequences, with roughly 15% seen just once and 12% held by the top ten. Germline V gene lookup returns CDR1 SQVTM and CDR2 ANQGSEA. Trimming at V came to 5 bases and at J to 6 bases, leaving 11 bases not matched to a gene. The CDR3 has 14 residues. Time point specified: newly diagnosed GD, antithyroid drugs for less than 3 months. With RNA extracted from PBMCs as input, the TCR library was made. Graves' disease diagnosis followed American Thyroid Association guidelines. The same sample was also studied in work on T cells in Graves' hyperthyroidism and ophthalmopathy. This second study says: On the basis of clinical symptoms, serum thyroxine and TRAb, thyroid ultrasound and orbital computed tomography, diagnoses were made. A set of HTBI primers served as the primers for a first-round RT-PCR of the TCR CDR3.

The TCR sequence derives from a middle-aged man with Graves disease. The sequencing here drew on peripheral blood mononuclear cells (PBMCs), taken at new diagnosis, from a patient treated with antithyroid drugs. The chain has TRBV29-1 and TRBJ2-5, with 8 nucleotides matching TRBD2. The CDR3 sequence is CSVKRGSGSKTQYF. The CDR3 DNA reads TGCAGCGTTAAGAGGGGAAGCGGGAGTAAGACCCAGTACTTC. The whole variable domain, filled in from reference TRBV29-1 and TRBJ2-5, reads SAVISQKPSRDICQRGTSLTIQCQVDSQVTMMFWYRQQPGQSLTLIATANQGSEATYESGFVIDKFPISRPNLTFSTLTVSNMSPEDSSIYLCSVKRGSGSKTQYFGPGTRLLVL.